This record concerns one T cell receptor (beta chain) sequence. This entry is derived from a study of blood T cell repertoires in COVID-19. Background on the study: COVID-19 samples collected from the United States, Italy and Spain covered acute and convalescent phases. T cells, B-cell-depleted T cells, or PBMCs supplied cDNA or gDNA.

Germline V gene data show CDR1 as SNHLY and CDR2 as FYNNEI. Trimming removed 2 bases from V and 3 bases from J, with 11 bases in between. CDR3 length: 15 residues. As handled by the study authors: Reference gene primer amplification yielded estimated nucleated cell counts. Here immunoSEQ multiplex PCR was the method, and the copy in TCRdb shows in-frame clones only, minus some. V, J and clone size are those of that table, while D and trimming were read from the DNA. The sample gives nearly 35,000 clones, about 87% of which show up once; about 64% is in the top ten. J is TRBJ1-5 and V is TRBV2; the D is unclear. The receptor was isolated from a man between 65 and 85 years old with acute or convalescent COVID-19. The sample consisted of peripheral blood. CDR3 protein: CASSELQASNQPQHF. The CDR3 DNA reads as TGTGCCAGCAGTGAACTTCAGGCCTCCAATCAGCCCCAGCATTTT.